This T cell receptor (beta chain) is drawn from a study of blood T cell repertoires in COVID-19. Sequenced by immunoSEQ multiplex PCR; TCRdb stores in-frame clones only, minus some. The sample lists roughly 95,000 clones; roughly 82% were seen once. The CDR3 length is 15 residues. Germline trimming cut 3 bases from V and 1 base from J; bases unmatched to any gene: 4. Germline CDR1 reads SGHRS; CDR2 reads YFSETQ. The sequence derives from a man aged 45 to 65 with active or convalescent COVID-19. The V and J genes are TRBV5-1 and TRBJ2-3, with 8 bases matching TRBD1. Sequenced sample: peripheral blood. The CDR3 sequence: CASSSGQGGTDTQYF. The CDR3 DNA follows: TGCGCCAGCAGCTCCGGACAGGGTGGCACAGATACGCAGTATTTT.